The clone carrying this T cell receptor beta chain was observed a handful of times. Its antigen remains unknown. The data derive from a study of blood T cells in healthy people across ages. Study context: Template switching captured about one barcoded beta molecule per two T cells. Study-wide results and caveats: Unsorted PBMC material precluded a definitive naive versus antigen-experienced comparison. From one million sequenced T cells, diversity estimates were lower bounds.

Donors ranged from roughly 6 to 95 years old and were healthy Caucasians in Russia. A second PCR of 7 to 11 cycles used a sample-barcoded 5' primer and a J-beta primer mix. Via MiXCR, TCRdb re-called the 5' RACE reads, giving one row per CDR3 protein. Of more than 1 million distinct CDR3 sequences listed, under 45% were seen once; the top ten hold under 20%. Germline V gives CDR1 SGDLS, CDR2 YYNGEE. The CDR3 is made up of 17 amino acids. V was pared by 4 bases and J by 1 base, with 13 bases of the junction left unmatched. The material sequenced was blood. The clonotype was recovered from a woman aged 60 to 75 in good health. The chain links TRBV9 to TRBJ2-5; 7 bases are shared with TRBD1. The CDR3 nucleotides read TGTGCCAGCAGCTCCGTGGCAGGGGGTGTAATCCAAGAGACCCAGTACTTC. Encoded protein: CASSSVAGGVIQETQYF.